The subject of this entry is one TCR beta chain. Its antigen is not identified. The sample comes from a study of T cells in localized non-small cell lung cancer. Regarding the study as a whole: Tumor trailed uninvolved adjacent lung in T cell clonality, which peaked there. Paired adjacent lung recovered a median roughly 50 of the top 100 tumor clones. Since sequencing was restricted to only one region of the tumor, intratumor heterogeneity remains a possibility.

The CDR3 is 12 amino acids. Looked up from germline, CDR1 is SNHLY and CDR2 is FYNNEI. Trimming removed 0 bases at V and 3 bases at J, with 3 bases between. Sequencing used immunoSEQ multiplex PCR; TCRdb keeps in-frame clones, though not all of them. The table records 30,000 to 45,000 clones, about 87% of them present only once. The chain is built from TRBV2 and TRBJ2-7; D not certain. This clonotype was sampled from a woman between 40 and 69 years old with stage I lung adenocarcinoma. Material: peripheral blood, obtained before any cancer treatment. CDR3 loop: CASSEAYYEQYF. CDR3 DNA sequence: TGTGCCAGCAGTGAAGCGTACTACGAGCAGTACTTC.